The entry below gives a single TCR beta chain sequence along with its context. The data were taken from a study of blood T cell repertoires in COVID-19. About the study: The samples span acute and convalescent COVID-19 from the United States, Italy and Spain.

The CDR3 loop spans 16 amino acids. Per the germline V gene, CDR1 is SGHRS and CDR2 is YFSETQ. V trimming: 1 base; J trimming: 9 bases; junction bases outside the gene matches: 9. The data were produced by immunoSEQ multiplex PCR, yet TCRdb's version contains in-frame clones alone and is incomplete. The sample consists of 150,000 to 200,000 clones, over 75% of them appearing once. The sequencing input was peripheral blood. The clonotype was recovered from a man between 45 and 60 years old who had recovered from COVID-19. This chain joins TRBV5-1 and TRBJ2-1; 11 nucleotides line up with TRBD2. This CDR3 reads CASSLSLAGGSGEQFF. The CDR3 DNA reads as TGCGCCAGCAGCTTGTCCCTAGCGGGGGGATCGGGTGAGCAGTTCTTC.